Listed below are T cell receptor beta chains from one sample, sequenced in a study of response to subunit inactivated influenza vaccine. TCRdb ran MiXCR on the RT-PCR reads and lists one entry per CDR3 protein. The repertoire holds roughly 700,000 distinct CDR3 sequences, about 14% seen once, with 6.5% to 8.5% in the top ten. This specimen was PBMCs from blood, taken less than 15 days before vaccination. The source is a man aged 50-59 years who received an inactivated influenza vaccine. CDR3s include the opening cysteine and the closing phenylalanine or tryptophan. A D gene is named only where the DNA matches it firmly. A row's size may be missing; if present it is once, few, many or a size class.

j_gene: TRBJ2-3; abundance: -; v_gene: TRBV29-1; d_gene: TRBD1; CDR3nt: TGCAGCGGGCAGGGGGTCCCCACAGATACGCAGTATTTT; CDR3aa: CSGQGVPTDTQYF
j_gene: TRBJ2-5; abundance: -; v_gene: TRBV7-2; d_gene: TRBD2; CDR3nt: TGTGCCAGCAGCCCCGGGGGGCTAGCGGGGGAGACCCAGTACTTC; CDR3aa: CASSPGGLAGETQYF
j_gene: TRBJ2-7; abundance: few; v_gene: TRBV12-3/TRBV12-4; d_gene: TRBD1; CDR3nt: TGTGCCAGCAGTTTTGGACAGGCTAGCAACGAGCAGTACTTC; CDR3aa: CASSFGQASNEQYF
j_gene: TRBJ2-7; abundance: -; v_gene: TRBV7-8; d_gene: -; CDR3nt: TGTGCCAGCAGCTTAGAGCCTAGCGCCCAACAGTACTTC; CDR3aa: CASSLEPSAQQYF
j_gene: TRBJ2-7; abundance: -; v_gene: TRBV7-2; d_gene: TRBD2; CDR3nt: TGTGCCAGCAGCTTAGCGGCGGGGGGCGGAAGTTACGAGCAGTACTTC; CDR3aa: CASSLAAGGGSYEQYF
j_gene: TRBJ2-7; abundance: -; v_gene: TRBV6-5; d_gene: TRBD2; CDR3nt: TGTGCCAGCAGTTACGCTAGCGGGAGGGCCGACGAGCAGTACTTC; CDR3aa: CASSYASGRADEQYF
j_gene: TRBJ2-3; abundance: once; v_gene: TRBV11-1; d_gene: TRBD2; CDR3nt: TGTGCCAGCAGCTTCGGACAGGAGAGGACTAGCGGGAGTACAGATACGCAGTATTTT; CDR3aa: CASSFGQERTSGSTDTQYF
j_gene: TRBJ2-1; abundance: -; v_gene: TRBV20-1; d_gene: TRBD2; CDR3nt: TGCAGTGCTGCGGGAGGGATGAACAATGAGCAGTTCTTC; CDR3aa: CSAAGGMNNEQFF
j_gene: TRBJ2-3; abundance: -; v_gene: TRBV9; d_gene: -; CDR3nt: TGTGCCAGCAGCTATCGACACCGGCCAGATACGCAGTATTTT; CDR3aa: CASSYRHRPDTQYF
j_gene: TRBJ1-6; abundance: many; v_gene: TRBV6-5; d_gene: -; CDR3nt: TGTGCCAGCAGTTTGGCCGACTCCTATAATTCACCCCTCCACTTT; CDR3aa: CASSLADSYNSPLHF
j_gene: TRBJ2-2; abundance: -; v_gene: TRBV6-2/TRBV6-3; d_gene: -; CDR3nt: TGTGCCAGCAGTTATATGCCAACCGGGGAGCTGTTTTTT; CDR3aa: CASSYMPTGELFF
j_gene: TRBJ2-1; abundance: -; v_gene: TRBV24-1; d_gene: TRBD2; CDR3nt: TGTGCCACCAGTGACCCTAGCGGGGAGGGGTCTAATGAGCAGTTCTTC; CDR3aa: CATSDPSGEGSNEQFF
j_gene: TRBJ2-2; abundance: -; v_gene: TRBV10-2; d_gene: -; CDR3nt: TGCGCCAGCAGTATCATAGCGTCGACCGGGGAGCTGTTTTTT; CDR3aa: CASSIIASTGELFF
j_gene: TRBJ2-1; abundance: -; v_gene: TRBV20-1; d_gene: -; CDR3nt: TGCAGTGCTAAACGGGGGGCCGTCAATGAGCAGTTCTTC; CDR3aa: CSAKRGAVNEQFF
j_gene: TRBJ1-5; abundance: many; v_gene: TRBV10-3; d_gene: -; CDR3nt: TGTGCCATCAGTGACAGAAATCAGCCCCAGCATTTT; CDR3aa: CAISDRNQPQHF
j_gene: TRBJ2-2; abundance: few; v_gene: TRBV7-2; d_gene: -; CDR3nt: TGTGCCAGCAGCCCCTATTGGACCGGGGAGCTGTTTTTT; CDR3aa: CASSPYWTGELFF
j_gene: TRBJ2-7; abundance: -; v_gene: TRBV12-3/TRBV12-4; d_gene: TRBD2; CDR3nt: TGTGCCAGCAGTCAATATAGCGGGAGAGACTACGAGCAGTACTTC; CDR3aa: CASSQYSGRDYEQYF
j_gene: TRBJ2-5; abundance: many; v_gene: TRBV15; d_gene: TRBD2; CDR3nt: TGTGCCACTGGGACTAGCGGGAGTCGGGAGACCCAGTACTTC; CDR3aa: CATGTSGSRETQYF
j_gene: TRBJ2-6; abundance: few; v_gene: TRBV7-9; d_gene: TRBD1; CDR3nt: TGTGCCAGCAGCTCGGGACAGTCCGGGGCCAACGTCCTGACTTTC; CDR3aa: CASSSGQSGANVLTF
j_gene: TRBJ1-2; abundance: many; v_gene: TRBV28; d_gene: -; CDR3nt: TGTGCCAGCAGTTACTTTAGGCGGGCGAGCAACTATGGCTACACCTTC; CDR3aa: CASSYFRRASNYGYTF
j_gene: TRBJ2-3; abundance: -; v_gene: TRBV27; d_gene: TRBD2; CDR3nt: TGTGCCAGCAGTTTTGGCGGGGGGGGCGCAGATACGCAGTATTTT; CDR3aa: CASSFGGGGADTQYF
j_gene: TRBJ2-5; abundance: few; v_gene: TRBV7-2; d_gene: -; CDR3nt: TGTGCCAGCAGCTTATGGTTCGGCGAGACCCAGTACTTC; CDR3aa: CASSLWFGETQYF
j_gene: TRBJ2-1; abundance: -; v_gene: TRBV4-2; d_gene: TRBD2; CDR3nt: TGTGCCAGCAGCCCGACCGGGACTAGCGGGAGAACGAGTTACAATGAGCAGTTCTTC; CDR3aa: CASSPTGTSGRTSYNEQFF
j_gene: TRBJ1-5; abundance: few; v_gene: TRBV27; d_gene: TRBD1; CDR3nt: TGTGCCAGCAGCCCGACAGGGCGTCAGCCCCAGCATTTT; CDR3aa: CASSPTGRQPQHF
j_gene: TRBJ1-1; abundance: -; v_gene: TRBV6-2/TRBV6-3; d_gene: TRBD1; CDR3nt: TGTGCCAGCAGCCGTGGACAGGTTACGGAAGCTTTCTTT; CDR3aa: CASSRGQVTEAFF
j_gene: TRBJ2-1; abundance: few; v_gene: TRBV6-1; d_gene: -; CDR3nt: TGTGCCAGCAGTCCCTTGGGGGGCTCTTCTTTAGAGCAGTTCTTC; CDR3aa: CASSPLGGSSLEQFF
j_gene: TRBJ1-6; abundance: many; v_gene: TRBV3-1; d_gene: -; CDR3nt: TGTGCCAGCAGCTCGGCGGGATCACCCCTCCACTTT; CDR3aa: CASSSAGSPLHF
j_gene: TRBJ2-1; abundance: few; v_gene: TRBV28; d_gene: TRBD2; CDR3nt: TGTGCCAGTTTGGGACTAGCGGTCAATGAGCAGTTCTTC; CDR3aa: CASLGLAVNEQFF
j_gene: TRBJ2-5; abundance: -; v_gene: TRBV15; d_gene: TRBD2; CDR3nt: TGTGCCACCAGCAGAGATCGGCTAGCGGGAGCGGAGACCCAGTACTTC; CDR3aa: CATSRDRLAGAETQYF
j_gene: TRBJ2-5; abundance: -; v_gene: TRBV15; d_gene: TRBD2; CDR3nt: TGTGCCACCAGCAGAGATAGCGGGCAAGAGACCCAGTACTTC; CDR3aa: CATSRDSGQETQYF
j_gene: TRBJ2-3; abundance: -; v_gene: TRBV15; d_gene: TRBD1; CDR3nt: TGTGCCACCAGCAGAGAACTCCGGACAGGGGGAAAAGATACGCAGTATTTT; CDR3aa: CATSRELRTGGKDTQYF
j_gene: TRBJ1-2; abundance: few; v_gene: TRBV7-9; d_gene: -; CDR3nt: TGTGCCAGCAGCCCAGACCCCTTCCATGGCTACACCTTC; CDR3aa: CASSPDPFHGYTF
j_gene: TRBJ1-2; abundance: -; v_gene: TRBV7-2; d_gene: -; CDR3nt: TGTGCCAGCAGCCAAAGGGTGGCCGGGAAGAACTATGGCTACACCTTC; CDR3aa: CASSQRVAGKNYGYTF
j_gene: TRBJ2-1; abundance: -; v_gene: TRBV28; d_gene: -; CDR3nt: TGTGCCAGCAGTTTCGGCGGGCTAGAGGGTGAGCAGTTCTTC; CDR3aa: CASSFGGLEGEQFF
j_gene: TRBJ2-2; abundance: -; v_gene: TRBV15; d_gene: -; CDR3nt: TGTGCCACCAGCAGAGATAGAACAGCCAGCGGGGAGCTGTTTTTT; CDR3aa: CATSRDRTASGELFF
j_gene: TRBJ1-2; abundance: few; v_gene: TRBV5-1; d_gene: TRBD1; CDR3nt: TGCGCCAGCAGCGTGGGTGACAGGGGAGATGGCTACACCTTC; CDR3aa: CASSVGDRGDGYTF
j_gene: TRBJ2-1; abundance: few; v_gene: TRBV20-1; d_gene: TRBD1; CDR3nt: TGCACCGGGACAGGTCCTTCCAATGAGCAGTTCTTC; CDR3aa: CTGTGPSNEQFF
j_gene: TRBJ2-7; abundance: many; v_gene: TRBV11-2; d_gene: TRBD1; CDR3nt: TGTGCCAGCAGCTTAGTCCAGGGGGACTACGAGCAGTACTTC; CDR3aa: CASSLVQGDYEQYF
j_gene: TRBJ1-1; abundance: -; v_gene: TRBV3-1; d_gene: TRBD1; CDR3nt: TGTGCCAGCAGCAAACAGGGGGGCACTGAAGCTTTCTTT; CDR3aa: CASSKQGGTEAFF
j_gene: TRBJ2-3; abundance: -; v_gene: TRBV30; d_gene: TRBD2; CDR3nt: TGTGCCTGGACCCAGAGGGGACTAGCGGGGCCTCTCCCATCAGCAGATACGCAGTATTTT; CDR3aa: CAWTQRGLAGPLPSADTQYF